Included here is one T cell receptor beta chain sequence, with context. Measured with immunoSEQ multiplex PCR; TCRdb has only the in-frame clones, and not every one. The table includes about 1 million clones, approximately 68% detected once. This sample was taken from a study of shared clonotypes between healthy human individuals. The V gene lost 5 bases and the J gene lost 1 base, with 13 bases spanning the gap. This CDR3 is 15 amino acids long. CDR1 ENHRY and CDR2 SYGVKD come from the germline V gene. Sequencing was carried out using memory CD4+ T cells sorted from blood. Documented subset: CD45RA-negative fraction. The chain uses TRBV10-3 and TRBJ2-3; D perhaps matches TRBD2 (6 bases). This clonotype was sampled from a man younger than 35 in good health. For the CDR3, the DNA is TGTGCCATCAGTTCGGGGACTTCCCGCACAGATACGCAGTATTTT. This codes for CAISSGTSRTDTQYF.